The next 17 T cell receptor beta chains were all read from a single sample in a study of blood T cell repertoires in COVID-19. The table came from immunoSEQ multiplex PCR; TCRdb's copy has only in-frame clones and leaves some out. The table shows fewer than 200,000 clones, with 70% to 90% occurring only once. Sequencing was carried out using peripheral blood. The source of these receptors is a woman over 75 with COVID-19, enrolled during active disease.

The chain recombines TRBV6-6 with TRBJ1-1; no firm D call. V lost 0 bases and J lost 0, with 5 bases in between. The germline V gene has CDR1 MNHNY and CDR2 SVGAGI (reference sequence). The CDR3 consists of 14 residues. CDR3 loop: CASSYSTMNTEAFF. CDR3 bases: TGTGCCAGCAGTTACTCGACAATGAACACTGAAGCTTTCTTT.

The chain joins TRBV7-3 to TRBJ2-1; 7 positions match TRBD2. V lost 5 bases and J lost 0; bases outside the gene matches: 13. This CDR3 comprises 18 residues. Germline V gene data show CDR1 as SGHTA and CDR2 as FQGTGA. CDR3 amino acids: CASSPTAGLTDSYNEQFF. The CDR3 nucleotides are TGTGCCAGCAGCCCCACAGCGGGACTAACTGACTCCTACAATGAGCAGTTCTTC.

This clone has just one count. Other DNA sequences from this sample encode an identical CDR3 as well. This chain uses TRBV19 with TRBJ2-7; D gene uncertain. The V gene's germline CDR1 is LNHDA and CDR2 SQIVND (reference sequence). V dropped 8 bases and J dropped 2 bases, with 10 bases sitting between them. This CDR3 contains 12 residues. DNA of the CDR3: TGTGCCAGTTCCGGAACAGCCTACGAGCAGTACTTC. The encoded protein is CASSGTAYEQYF.

This chain links TRBV10-3 with TRBJ2-1; D possibly corresponds to TRBD2 (6 bases). CDR3 size: 15 residues. Germline-derived CDR1 and CDR2 are ENHRY and SYGVKD. Trimming cost V 6 bases and J 5 bases, with 17 bases left between them. CDR3 sequence: CAISSQTRGNNEQFF. CDR3 sequence (DNA): TGTGCCATCAGCTCCCAGACTAGAGGTAACAATGAGCAGTTCTTC.

V is TRBV11-2 and J is TRBJ2-3; TRBD2 matches 9 bases. Germline CDR1 and CDR2: SGHAT and FQNNGV. The CDR3 runs 16 residues. The V and J ends lost 5 bases and 3 bases, in that order; junction bases with no gene match: 9. CDR3 region: CASSGMTSGFTDTQYF. The CDR3 DNA sequence: TGTGCCAGCAGCGGGATGACTAGCGGTTTTACAGATACGCAGTATTTT.

The CDR3 sequence is CASSRGQANSNQPQHF. CDR3 DNA: TGTGCCAGCAGCCGCGGACAGGCTAATAGCAATCAGCCCCAGCATTTT. The chain joins TRBV16 to TRBJ1-5; 7 positions match TRBD1. CDR3 length: 16 residues. V lost 4 bases, J lost 0 bases, and 6 bases stayed unmatched. The germline CDR1 and CDR2 sequences are KGHSY and FQNENV.

This clone was detected only once. The chain links TRBV19 to TRBJ2-1; tentatively, D is TRBD1 (6 bases). This CDR3 has 15 residues. The V and J ends lost 2 bases and 0 bases respectively, with 8 bases between them. CDR1 and CDR2 (germline): LNHDA, SQIVND (reference sequence). CDR3 loop: CASSITGSSYNEQFF. CDR3 nucleotide sequence: TGTGCCAGTAGTATAACAGGGAGCTCCTACAATGAGCAGTTCTTC.

The chain is built from TRBV7-2 and TRBJ2-1; no clear D gene. This CDR3 has 12 residues. In germline, CDR1 is SGHTA, CDR2 FQGNSA. Trimming removed 5 bases from V and 15 bases from J, with 17 bases in between. The CDR3 loop reads CASSHGWYLSFF. CDR3 in DNA: TGTGCCAGCAGCCATGGTTGGTACTTATCGTTCTTC.

The chain couples TRBV9 to TRBJ2-2; TRBD1 agrees at 7 bases. The CDR3 length is 16 residues. The V gene end was trimmed by 4 bases and the J gene end by 5 bases; junction bases not matched to a gene: 11. Per germline, CDR1 SGDLS and CDR2 YYNGEE. CDR3 region: CASSPSGGQRTGELFF. The CDR3 region has the DNA TGTGCCAGCAGCCCCTCAGGGGGTCAGAGGACCGGGGAGCTGTTTTTT.

The chain has TRBV29-1 and TRBJ1-1; D uncertain. The CDR3 is 12 amino acids. Germline assignment: CDR1 SQVTM and CDR2 ANQGSEA. Deletions cut 7 bases from V and 1 base from J, with 10 bases between. Here the CDR3 reads CSGEDGNTEAFF. Written as DNA, the CDR3 is TGCAGCGGGGAGGACGGGAACACTGAAGCTTTCTTT.

The gene calls are TRBV6-6 and TRBJ2-3; 10 bases align to TRBD1. V shed 6 bases and J 3 bases; nucleotides not matched to a gene: 6. The CDR3 runs 15 residues. Germline-derived CDR1 and CDR2 are MNHNY and SVGAGI (reference sequence). CDR3 DNA: TGTGCCAGCAGCACACGACAGGGGGCGACAGATACGCAGTATTTT. This codes for CASSTRQGATDTQYF.

The CDR3 is CATRGSSYNEQFF. The DNA for the CDR3 is TGTGCCACCAGAGGGAGCTCCTACAATGAGCAGTTCTTC. The J gene is TRBJ2-1, the V gene TRBV24-1, with a possible D match to TRBD2 (5 bases). The CDR3 runs to 13 residues. V dropped 7 bases and J dropped 0 bases, with 6 bases sitting between them. Looked up from germline, CDR1 is KGHDR and CDR2 is SFDVKD.

This rearrangement joins TRBV5-1 to TRBJ1-3, with 8 bases aligning to TRBD1. J lost 2 bases, V lost 0 bases, and 1 base had no gene match. This CDR3 is built from 15 residues. Germline V lookup: CDR1 SGHRS, CDR2 YFSETQ. CDR3 bases: TGCGCCAGCAGCTTGGGGGGACAGGCTGGAAACACCATATATTTT. Protein product: CASSLGGQAGNTIYF.

The CDR3 loop is CAIRDDSADTQYF. The CDR3 DNA reads as TGTGCCATCAGGGACGACAGCGCAGATACGCAGTATTTT. The genes are TRBV10-3 and TRBJ2-3; D is perhaps TRBD1 (5 bases). Trimming took 6 bases from V and 4 from J, leaving 11 bases between them. The germline CDR1 and CDR2 sequences are ENHRY and SYGVKD. The CDR3 is made up of 13 amino acids.

The genes are TRBV7-9 and TRBJ2-5, with unresolved D. Germline lookup yields CDR1 SEHNR and CDR2 FQNEAQ (reference sequence). CDR3 length equals 14 residues. V was cut by 2 bases and J by 1 base, with 8 bases left in between. The CDR3, as DNA: TGTGCCAGCAGCTTAATTCAGATCCAAGAGACCCAGTACTTC. This gives the protein CASSLIQIQETQYF.

The chain uses TRBV5-1 and TRBJ2-1, with TRBD1 matching over 8 bases. CDR1 and CDR2 (germline): SGHRS, YFSETQ. The CDR3 spans 17 residues. V shed 3 bases, J shed 2 bases, and the junction held 10 bases outside the gene matches. In nucleotides, the CDR3 is TGCGCCAGCAGCTCCTTAGCGGCAGGGGGCGCCTACAATGAGCAGTTCTTC. The encoded protein is CASSSLAAGGAYNEQFF.

This chain joins TRBV19 and TRBJ2-7, with 7 positions matching TRBD1. With V trimmed by 4 bases and J by 4 bases, 7 bases remained unmatched. The CDR3 sequence is 14 residues long. Germline V gives CDR1 LNHDA, CDR2 SQIVND (reference sequence). The CDR3 bases are TGTGCCAGTAGTAAAAGGGGGCCTCAGTACGAGCAGTACTTC. Translating it yields CASSKRGPQYEQYF. Full variable domain (outside the CDR3, taken from reference TRBV19 and TRBJ2-7): DGGITQSPKYLFRKEGQNVTLSCEQNLNHDAMYWYRQDPGQGLRLIYYSQIVNDFQKGDIAEGYSVSREKKESFPLTVTSAQKNPTAFYLCASSKRGPQYEQYFGPGTRLTVT.